The TCR beta chain under discussion was sequenced for a study of T cells in Graves' hyperthyroidism and ophthalmopathy. Graves' hyperthyroidism is called stable when ophthalmopathy does not progress within 18 months. In patients aged 18 to 65, hyperthyroidism was newly diagnosed, with duration under 2 months. Diagnosing involved the use of clinical symptoms, serum thyroxine and TRAb, thyroid ultrasound and orbital computed tomography. Points from the study as a whole: Stable hyperthyroidism was separated from ophthalmopathy by a model based on 13 V-J features.

This CDR3 contains 15 residues. With 1 base removed from V and 7 bases from J, the gap between germline ends came to 14 bases. Germline values: CDR1 SGHAT, CDR2 FQNNGV. This clonotype was counted many times. What it recognizes is unknown. Researchers amplified the TCR beta CDR3 regions from RNA transcripts. TCR CDR3 underwent first-round RT-PCR with the HTBI primer set. One entry per CDR3 protein results from TCRdb running MiXCR on the multiplex PCR reads. The repertoire holds approximately 300,000 distinct CDR3 sequences, with approximately 17% as singletons. Material: blood. This chain joins TRBV11-2 and TRBJ2-1, with D uncertain. The origin of this receptor is a man between 25 and 39 years old with Graves' hyperthyroidism. CDR3 region: CASSLGVAPGNEQFF. CDR3 DNA: TGTGCCAGCAGCTTAGGAGTCGCTCCCGGTAATGAGCAGTTCTTC.